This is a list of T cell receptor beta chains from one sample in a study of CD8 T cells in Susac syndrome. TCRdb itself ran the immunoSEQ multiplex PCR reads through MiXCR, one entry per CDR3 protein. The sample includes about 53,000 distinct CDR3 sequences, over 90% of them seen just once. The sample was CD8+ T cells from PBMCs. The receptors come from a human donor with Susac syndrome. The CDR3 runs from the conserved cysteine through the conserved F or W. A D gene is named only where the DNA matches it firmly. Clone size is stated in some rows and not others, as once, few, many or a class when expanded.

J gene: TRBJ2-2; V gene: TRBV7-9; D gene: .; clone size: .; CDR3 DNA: TGTGGTTGGGAGCGGCGATTTCTGAAAACCGGGGAGCTGTTTTTT; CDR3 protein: CGWERRFLKTGELFF
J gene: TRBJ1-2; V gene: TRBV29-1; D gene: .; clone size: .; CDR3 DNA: TGCAGCGTTCCGAATCTGGGACAAAACTATGGCTACACCTTC; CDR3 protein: CSVPNLGQNYGYTF
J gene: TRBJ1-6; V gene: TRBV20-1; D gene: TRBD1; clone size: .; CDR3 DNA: TGCAGTGCCGGGACAGGGGGATCACCCCTCCACTTT; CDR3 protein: CSAGTGGSPLHF
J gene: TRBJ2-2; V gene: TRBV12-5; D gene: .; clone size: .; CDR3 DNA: TGTGCTAGTGGTTTAGCCGGGGAGCTGTTTTTT; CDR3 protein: CASGLAGELFF
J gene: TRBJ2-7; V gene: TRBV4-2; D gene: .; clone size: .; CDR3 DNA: TGTGCCAGCAGCCAAGCTATCGGGGCCAGGGCGCAGTACTTC; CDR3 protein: CASSQAIGARAQYF
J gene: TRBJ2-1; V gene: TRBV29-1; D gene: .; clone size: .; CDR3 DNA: TGCAGCGTCGACCCGGGGTGGCCCTTTGGGCAGTTCTTC; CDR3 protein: CSVDPGWPFGQFF
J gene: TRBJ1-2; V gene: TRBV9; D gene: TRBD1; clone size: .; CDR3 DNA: TGTGCCAGCAGCGTGGGCGGACAGGGGGCTCCGTATGGCTACACCTTC; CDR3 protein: CASSVGGQGAPYGYTF
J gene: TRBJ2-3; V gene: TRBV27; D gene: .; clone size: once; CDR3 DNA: TGTGCCAGCAGTTTTTCAGGCACAGATACGCAGTATTTT; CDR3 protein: CASSFSGTDTQYF
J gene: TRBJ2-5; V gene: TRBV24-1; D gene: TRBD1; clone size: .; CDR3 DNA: TGTGCCACCAGTGATTCGGGACAGGGGACCCAGTACTTC; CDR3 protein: CATSDSGQGTQYF
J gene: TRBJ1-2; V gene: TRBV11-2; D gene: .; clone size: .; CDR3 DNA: TGTGCCAGCAGCCGACAGAACTATGGCTACACCTTC; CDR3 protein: CASSRQNYGYTF
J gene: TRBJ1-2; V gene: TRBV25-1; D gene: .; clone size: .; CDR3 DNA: TGTGCCAGCAGGGACGGGGGTGGCTACACCTTC; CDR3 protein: CASRDGGGYTF
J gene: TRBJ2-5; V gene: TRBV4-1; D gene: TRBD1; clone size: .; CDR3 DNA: TGCGCCAGCAGCCAAGATCCGGGACAGAATTATCAAGAGACCCAGTACTTC; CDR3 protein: CASSQDPGQNYQETQYF
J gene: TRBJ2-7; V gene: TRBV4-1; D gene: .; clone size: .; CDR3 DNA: TGCGCCAGCAGCACGGCAGAAGCCTACGAGCAGTACTTC; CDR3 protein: CASSTAEAYEQYF
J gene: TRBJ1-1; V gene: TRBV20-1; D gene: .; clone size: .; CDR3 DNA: TGCAGTGCTAGGGAAGCGTCTGCGTCCACTGAAGCTTTCTTT; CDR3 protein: CSAREASASTEAFF
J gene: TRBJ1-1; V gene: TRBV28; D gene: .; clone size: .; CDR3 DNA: TGTGCCAGCAGTTTATCCCCCGCGGGTTCCCTCACTGAAGCTTTCTTT; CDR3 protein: CASSLSPAGSLTEAFF
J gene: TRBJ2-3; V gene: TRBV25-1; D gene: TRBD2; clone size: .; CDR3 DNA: TGTGCCAGCACCTCTAGCGGGGGGGCTGAAGATACGCAGTATTTT; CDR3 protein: CASTSSGGAEDTQYF
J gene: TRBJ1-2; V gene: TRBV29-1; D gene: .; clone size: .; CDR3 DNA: TGCAGCTTCTCCGACGTGATGGGCTACACCTTC; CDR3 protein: CSFSDVMGYTF
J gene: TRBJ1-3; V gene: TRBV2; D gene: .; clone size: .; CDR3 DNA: TGTGCCAGCAGGGCCAACACCATATATTTT; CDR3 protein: CASRANTIYF
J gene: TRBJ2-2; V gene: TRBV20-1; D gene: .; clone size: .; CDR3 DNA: TGCAGTGCTACGGTCTGGGGGAACACCGGGGAGCTGTTTTTT; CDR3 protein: CSATVWGNTGELFF
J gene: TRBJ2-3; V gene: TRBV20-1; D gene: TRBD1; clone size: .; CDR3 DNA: TGCAGTGCTGGACAGGGGGCAGATACGCAGTATTTT; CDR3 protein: CSAGQGADTQYF
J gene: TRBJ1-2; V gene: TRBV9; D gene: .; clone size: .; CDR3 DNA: TGTGCCAGCAGCTCGCGGACGCTGGGCTACACCTTC; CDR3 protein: CASSSRTLGYTF
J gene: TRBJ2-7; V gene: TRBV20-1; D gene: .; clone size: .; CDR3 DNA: TGCAGTGCTAGAGAGGCCACGGGGGAGCAGTACTTC; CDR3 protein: CSAREATGEQYF